This entry lists 2 T cell receptor beta chains sequenced from one sample in a study of CD8 T cells in ankylosing spondylitis. One entry per CDR3 protein, called by TCRdb with MiXCR from the 5' RACE reads. The profile shows 350,000 or so distinct CDR3 sequences, approximately 10% of them singletons. Sequencing was done on a sample of blood, either unsorted or a sorted T cell fraction (not recorded which). The origin of the receptors is a female donor with ankylosing spondylitis or in good health (not recorded which).

This clonotype came up many times. The V and J genes are TRBV2 and TRBJ1-4; 7 bases fit TRBD1. V trimming: 5 bases; J trimming: 0 bases; junction bases outside the gene matches: 6. This CDR3 spans 16 amino acids. Germline CDR1 SNHLY, CDR2 FYNNEI. The CDR3 nucleotides read TGTGCCAGCAGTCTACAGGGGACAGCAACTAATGAAAAACTGTTTTTT. The encoded protein is CASSLQGTATNEKLFF.

CDR3 amino acids: CASSYSPTSGYNEQFF. As DNA, the CDR3 is TGTGCCAGCAGTTACTCCCCTACTAGCGGGTACAATGAGCAGTTCTTC. V and J are TRBV6-5 and TRBJ2-1; 9 bases agree with TRBD2. CDR1 and CDR2 (germline): MNHEY, SVGAGI. V was pared by 0 bases and J by 4 bases, with 4 bases of the junction left unmatched. The CDR3 is 16 amino acids.